This TCR beta chain is drawn from a study of blood T cell repertoires in COVID-19. Looking at the study overall: T cells, B-cell-depleted T cells, or PBMCs supplied cDNA or gDNA.

In the study's own analysis: Estimates of nucleated cell counts were drawn from the amplification of reference gene primers. Libraries were prepared by immunoSEQ multiplex PCR; TCRdb keeps only in-frame clonotypes and omits some of them. V and J calls and clone size are as listed in that table; D and trimming were resolved from the DNA. The table has fewer than 85,000 clones, 80% to 90% seen once. The J segment lost 4 bases and the V segment lost 5 bases, leaving 7 bases of the junction unmatched. This CDR3 region has 15 residues. Per the germline V gene, CDR1 is SEHNR and CDR2 is FQNEAQ (reference sequence).

Sequenced: peripheral blood. The V gene is TRBV7-9, the J gene TRBJ1-4, with 7 bases lining up with TRBD1. The receptor was derived from a man aged 50-60 years with active COVID-19. The CDR3 DNA follows: TGTGCCAGCAGCCCGACAGGGCTTATTAATGAAAAACTGTTTTTT. It translates to CASSPTGLINEKLFF.